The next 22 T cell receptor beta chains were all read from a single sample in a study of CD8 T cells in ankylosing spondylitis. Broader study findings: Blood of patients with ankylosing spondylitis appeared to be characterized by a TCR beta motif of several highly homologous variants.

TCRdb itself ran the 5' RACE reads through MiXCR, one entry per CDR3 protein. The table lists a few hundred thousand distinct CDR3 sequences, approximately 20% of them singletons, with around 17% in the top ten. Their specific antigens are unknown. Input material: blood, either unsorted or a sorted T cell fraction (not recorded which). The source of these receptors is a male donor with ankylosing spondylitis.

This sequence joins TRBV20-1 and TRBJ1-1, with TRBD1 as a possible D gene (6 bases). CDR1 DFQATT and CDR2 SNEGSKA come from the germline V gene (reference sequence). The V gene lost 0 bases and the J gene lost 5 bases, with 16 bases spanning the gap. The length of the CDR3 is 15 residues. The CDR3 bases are TGCAGTGCTAGAGATTTTTTAGGGGGTAAAACTGAAGCTTTCTTT. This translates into CSARDFLGGKTEAFF.

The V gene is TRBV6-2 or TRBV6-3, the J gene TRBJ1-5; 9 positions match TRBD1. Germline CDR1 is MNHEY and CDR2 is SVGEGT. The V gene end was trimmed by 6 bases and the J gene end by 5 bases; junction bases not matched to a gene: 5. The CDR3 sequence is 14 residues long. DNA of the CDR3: TGTGCCAGCAGGATAACAGGGGGCGATCAGCCCCAGCATTTT. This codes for CASRITGGDQPQHF.

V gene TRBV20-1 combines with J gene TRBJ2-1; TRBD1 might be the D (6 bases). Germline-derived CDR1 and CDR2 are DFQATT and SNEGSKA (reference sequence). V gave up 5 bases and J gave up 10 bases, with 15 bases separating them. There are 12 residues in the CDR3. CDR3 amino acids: CSAYPRGMEQFF. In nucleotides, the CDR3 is TGCAGTGCTTACCCTAGGGGGATGGAGCAGTTCTTC.

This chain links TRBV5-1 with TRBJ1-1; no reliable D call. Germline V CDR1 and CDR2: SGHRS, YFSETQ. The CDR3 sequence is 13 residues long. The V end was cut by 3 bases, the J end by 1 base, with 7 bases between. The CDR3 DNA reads TGCGCCAGCAGCTACACTGGGAACACTGAAGCTTTCTTT. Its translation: CASSYTGNTEAFF. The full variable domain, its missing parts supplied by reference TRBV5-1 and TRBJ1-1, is KAGVTQTPRYLIKTRGQQVTLSCSPISGHRSVSWYQQTPGQGLQFLFEYFSETQRNKGNFPGRFSGRQFSNSRSEMNVSTLELGDSALYLCASSYTGNTEAFFGQGTRLTVV.

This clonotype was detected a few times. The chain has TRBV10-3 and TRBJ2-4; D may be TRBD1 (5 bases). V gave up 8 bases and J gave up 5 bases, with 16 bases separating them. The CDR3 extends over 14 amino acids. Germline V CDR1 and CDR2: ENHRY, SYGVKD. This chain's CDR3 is CAIGGQGDENIQYF. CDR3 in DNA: TGTGCCATCGGTGGGCAGGGTGACGAAAACATTCAGTACTTC.

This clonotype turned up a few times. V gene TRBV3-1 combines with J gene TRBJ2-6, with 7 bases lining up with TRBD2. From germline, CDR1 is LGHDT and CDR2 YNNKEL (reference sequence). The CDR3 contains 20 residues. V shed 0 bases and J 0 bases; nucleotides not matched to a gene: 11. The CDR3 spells CASSQEDRLAVYSGANVLTF. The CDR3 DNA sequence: TGTGCCAGCAGCCAAGAAGACCGGCTAGCGGTCTACTCTGGGGCCAACGTCCTGACTTTC.

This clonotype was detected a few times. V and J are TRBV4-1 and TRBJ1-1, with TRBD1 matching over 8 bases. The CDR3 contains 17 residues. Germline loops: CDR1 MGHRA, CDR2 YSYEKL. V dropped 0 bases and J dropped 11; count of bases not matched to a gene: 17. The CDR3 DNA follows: TGCGCCAGCAGCCAAGATCCCCCCGGCACAGGGGGGGGTAGGGCTTTCTTT. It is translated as CASSQDPPGTGGGRAFF.

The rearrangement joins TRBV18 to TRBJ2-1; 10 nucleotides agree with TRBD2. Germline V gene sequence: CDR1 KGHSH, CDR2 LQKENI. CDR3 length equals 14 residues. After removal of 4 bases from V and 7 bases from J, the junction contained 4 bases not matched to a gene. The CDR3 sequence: CASSLSGRINEQFF. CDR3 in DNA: TGTGCCAGCTCACTTAGCGGGAGGATTAATGAGCAGTTCTTC.

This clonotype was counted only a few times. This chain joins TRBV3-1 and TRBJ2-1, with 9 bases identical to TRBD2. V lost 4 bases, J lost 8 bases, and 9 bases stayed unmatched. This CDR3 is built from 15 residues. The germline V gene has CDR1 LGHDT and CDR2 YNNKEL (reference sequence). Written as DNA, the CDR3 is TGTGCCAGCAGCCCCACCCCCAGCGGGAGGTATGAGCAGTTCTTC. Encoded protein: CASSPTPSGRYEQFF.

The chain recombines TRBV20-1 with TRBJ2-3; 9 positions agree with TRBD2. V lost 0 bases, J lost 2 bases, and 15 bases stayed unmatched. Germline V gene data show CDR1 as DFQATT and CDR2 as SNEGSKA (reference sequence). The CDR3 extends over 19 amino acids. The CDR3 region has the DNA TGCAGTGCTAGAGATCCAGGGTGGGCTAGCGGGACCTTCACAGATACGCAGTATTTT. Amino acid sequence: CSARDPGWASGTFTDTQYF.

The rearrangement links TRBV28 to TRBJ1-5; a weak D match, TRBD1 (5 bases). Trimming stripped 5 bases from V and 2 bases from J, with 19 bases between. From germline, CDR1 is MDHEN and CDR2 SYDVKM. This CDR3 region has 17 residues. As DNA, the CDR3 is TGTGCCAGCAGTGGCTCCGGGACGCCGGGGGGCAATCAGCCCCAGCATTTT. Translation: CASSGSGTPGGNQPQHF.

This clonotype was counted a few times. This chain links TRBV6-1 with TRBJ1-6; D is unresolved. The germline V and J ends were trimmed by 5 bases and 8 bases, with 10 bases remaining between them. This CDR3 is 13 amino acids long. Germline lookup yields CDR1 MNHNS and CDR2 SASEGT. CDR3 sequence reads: CASSRTEYSPLHF. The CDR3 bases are TGTGCCAGCAGTCGGACGGAGTATTCACCCCTCCACTTT.

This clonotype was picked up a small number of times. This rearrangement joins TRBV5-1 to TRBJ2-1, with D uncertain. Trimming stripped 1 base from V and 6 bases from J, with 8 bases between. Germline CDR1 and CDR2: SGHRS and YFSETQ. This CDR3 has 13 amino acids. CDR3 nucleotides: TGCGCCAGCAGCTTGCCCAGTAGCAATGAGCAGTTCTTC. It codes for CASSLPSSNEQFF.

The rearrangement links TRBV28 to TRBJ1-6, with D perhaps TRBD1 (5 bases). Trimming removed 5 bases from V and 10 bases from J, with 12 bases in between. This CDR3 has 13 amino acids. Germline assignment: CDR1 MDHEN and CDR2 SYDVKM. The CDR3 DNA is TGTGCCAGCAGTCCAGGGAGGGAGTCACCCCTCCACTTT. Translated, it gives CASSPGRESPLHF.

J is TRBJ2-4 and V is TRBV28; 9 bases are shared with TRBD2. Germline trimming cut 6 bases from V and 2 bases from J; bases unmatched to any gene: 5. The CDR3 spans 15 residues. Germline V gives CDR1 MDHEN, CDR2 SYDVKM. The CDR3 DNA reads TGTGCCAGCAGGGCGGGAGGGGGAACCAAAAACATTCAGTACTTC. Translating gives CASRAGGGTKNIQYF.

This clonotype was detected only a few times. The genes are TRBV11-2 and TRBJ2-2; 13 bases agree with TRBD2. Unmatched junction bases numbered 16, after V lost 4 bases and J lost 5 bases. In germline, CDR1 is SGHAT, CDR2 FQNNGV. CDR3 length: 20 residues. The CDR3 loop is CASSSIILLAGGPETGELFF. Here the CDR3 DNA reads TGTGCCAGCAGCTCGATAATCCTACTAGCGGGAGGGCCAGAAACCGGGGAGCTGTTTTTT. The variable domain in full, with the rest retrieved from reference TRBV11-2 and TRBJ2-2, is EAGVAQSPRYKIIEKRQSVAFWCNPISGHATLYWYQQILGQGPKLLIQFQNNGVVDDSQLPKDRFSAERLKGVDSTLKIQPAKLEDSAVYLCASSSIILLAGGPETGELFFGEGSRLTVL.

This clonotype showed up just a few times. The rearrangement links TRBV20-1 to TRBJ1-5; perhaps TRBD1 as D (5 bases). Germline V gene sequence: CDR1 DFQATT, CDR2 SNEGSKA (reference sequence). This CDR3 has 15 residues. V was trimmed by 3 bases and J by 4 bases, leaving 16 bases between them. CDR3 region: CSASRGTDVNQPQHF. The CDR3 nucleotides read TGCAGTGCTAGTCGGGGGACGGACGTGAATCAGCCCCAGCATTTT.

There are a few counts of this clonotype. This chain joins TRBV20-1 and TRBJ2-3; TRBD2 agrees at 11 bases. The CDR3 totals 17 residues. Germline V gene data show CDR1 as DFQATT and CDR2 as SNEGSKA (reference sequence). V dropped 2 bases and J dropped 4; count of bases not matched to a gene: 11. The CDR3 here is CSARLASGRHGADTQYF. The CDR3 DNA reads TGCAGTGCTAGATTGGCTAGCGGGAGGCACGGGGCAGATACGCAGTATTTT.

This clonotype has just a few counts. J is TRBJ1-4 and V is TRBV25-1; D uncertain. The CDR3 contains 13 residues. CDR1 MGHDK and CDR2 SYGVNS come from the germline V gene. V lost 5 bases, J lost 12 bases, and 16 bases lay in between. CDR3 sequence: CASSRAGALELFF. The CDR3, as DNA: TGTGCCAGCAGTCGTGCGGGCGCCCTCGAACTGTTTTTT.

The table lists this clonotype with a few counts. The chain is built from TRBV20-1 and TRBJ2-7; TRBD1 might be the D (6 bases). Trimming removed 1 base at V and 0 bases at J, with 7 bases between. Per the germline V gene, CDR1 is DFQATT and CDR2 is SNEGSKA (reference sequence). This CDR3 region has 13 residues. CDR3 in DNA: TGCAGTGCTAGAGTGGACAGCTCCTACGAGCAGTACTTC. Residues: CSARVDSSYEQYF.

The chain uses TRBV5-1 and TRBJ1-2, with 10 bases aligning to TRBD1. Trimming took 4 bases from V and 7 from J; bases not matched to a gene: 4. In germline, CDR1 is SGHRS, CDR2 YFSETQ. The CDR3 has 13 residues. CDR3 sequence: CASSRQGASGYTF. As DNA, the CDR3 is TGCGCCAGCAGCCGACAGGGGGCAAGTGGCTACACCTTC.

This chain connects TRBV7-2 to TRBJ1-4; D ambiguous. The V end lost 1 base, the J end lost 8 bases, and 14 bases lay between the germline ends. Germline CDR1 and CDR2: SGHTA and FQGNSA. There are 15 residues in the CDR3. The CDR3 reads CASSLDGRTSEKLFF. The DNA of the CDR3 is TGTGCCAGCAGCTTAGATGGTCGAACAAGCGAAAAACTGTTTTTT. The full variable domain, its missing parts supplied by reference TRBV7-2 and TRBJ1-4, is GAGVSQSPSNKVTEKGKDVELRCDPISGHTALYWYRQSLGQGLEFLIYFQGNSAPDKSGLPSDRFSAERTGGSVSTLTIQRTQQEDSAVYLCASSLDGRTSEKLFFGSGTQLSVL.